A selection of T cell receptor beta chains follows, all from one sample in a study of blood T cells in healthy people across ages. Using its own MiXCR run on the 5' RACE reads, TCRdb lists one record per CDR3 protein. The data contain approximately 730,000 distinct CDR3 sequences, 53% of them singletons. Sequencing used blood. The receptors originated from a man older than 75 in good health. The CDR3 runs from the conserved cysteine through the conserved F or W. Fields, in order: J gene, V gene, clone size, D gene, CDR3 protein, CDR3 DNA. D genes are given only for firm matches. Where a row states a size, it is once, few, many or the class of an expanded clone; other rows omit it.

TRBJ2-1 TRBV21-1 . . CASSKELGTSGSYNEQFF TGTGCCAGCAGCAAAGAATTGGGGACTAGCGGCTCCTACAATGAGCAGTTCTTC
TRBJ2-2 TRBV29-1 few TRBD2 CSAAGGASGELFF TGCAGCGCCGCCGGGGGGGCGAGTGGGGAGCTGTTTTTT
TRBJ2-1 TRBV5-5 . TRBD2 CASSSGGDEQFF TGTGCCAGCAGCTCCGGGGGGGATGAGCAGTTCTTC
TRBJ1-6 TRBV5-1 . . CASSLEGTSSSYNSPLHF TGCGCCAGCAGCTTGGAGGGGACGTCAAGCTCCTATAATTCACCCCTCCACTTT
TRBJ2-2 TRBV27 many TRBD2 CASRTSPNTGELFF TGTGCCAGCAGGACTAGCCCAAACACCGGGGAGCTGTTTTTT
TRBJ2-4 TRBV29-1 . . CSVVGAWGYIQYF TGCAGCGTTGTAGGGGCCTGGGGGTACATTCAGTACTTC
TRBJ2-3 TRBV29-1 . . CSVVTGVGYAYF TGCAGCGTTGTAACCGGAGTAGGATACGCGTATTTT
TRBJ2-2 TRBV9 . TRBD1 CASSVDDRGVTGELFF TGTGCCAGCAGCGTAGATGACAGGGGTGTCACCGGGGAGCTGTTTTTT
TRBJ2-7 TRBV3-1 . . CASSKTPGYEQYF TGTGCCAGCAGCAAAACGCCAGGGTACGAGCAGTACTTC
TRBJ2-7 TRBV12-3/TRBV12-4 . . CASSPLSRGEQYF TGTGCCAGCAGTCCCCTATCTCGGGGCGAGCAGTACTTC
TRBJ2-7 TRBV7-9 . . CASLSPGLEPYEQYF TGTGCCAGCCTGAGCCCAGGGTTAGAGCCCTACGAGCAGTACTTC
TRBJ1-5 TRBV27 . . CASPSIVYSNQPQHF TGTGCCAGTCCCTCGATTGTCTATAGCAATCAGCCCCAGCATTTT
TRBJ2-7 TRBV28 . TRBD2 CASSPSGKNEQYF TGTGCCAGCAGTCCTAGCGGGAAGAACGAGCAGTACTTC
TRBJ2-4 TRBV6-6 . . CASSLMFGAKNIQYF TGTGCCAGCAGTTTGATGTTCGGAGCCAAAAACATTCAGTACTTC
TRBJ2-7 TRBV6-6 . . CATLAGRLEYEQYF TGTGCCACCCTGGCTGGGCGCCTTGAATACGAGCAGTACTTC
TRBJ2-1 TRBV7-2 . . CASRGLAVGEQFF TGTGCCAGCCGGGGGCTAGCCGTCGGTGAGCAGTTCTTC
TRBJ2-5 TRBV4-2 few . CASSQGDEKTETQYF TGTGCCAGCAGCCAGGGGGACGAAAAGACCGAGACCCAGTACTTC
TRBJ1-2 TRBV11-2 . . CASSLARGASNYGYTF TGTGCCAGCAGCTTAGCTAGGGGCGCTTCTAACTATGGCTACACCTTC